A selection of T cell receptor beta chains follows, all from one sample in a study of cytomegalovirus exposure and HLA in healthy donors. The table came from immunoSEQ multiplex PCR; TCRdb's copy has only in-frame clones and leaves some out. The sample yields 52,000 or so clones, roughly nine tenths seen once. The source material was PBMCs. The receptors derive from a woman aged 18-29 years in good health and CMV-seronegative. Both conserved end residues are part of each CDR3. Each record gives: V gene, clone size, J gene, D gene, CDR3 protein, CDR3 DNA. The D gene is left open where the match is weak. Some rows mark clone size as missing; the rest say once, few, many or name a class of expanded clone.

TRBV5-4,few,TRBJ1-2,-,CASSLAGGTGYTF,TGTGCCAGCAGCTTGGCGGGGGGCACTGGCTACACCTTC
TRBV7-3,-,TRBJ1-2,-,CASSAGRSGNKIF,TGTGCCAGCTCGGCTGGGCGTTCCGGGAATAAGATCTTC
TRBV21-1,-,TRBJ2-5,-,CASTPRGEQETQYF,TGTGCCAGCACACCCCGGGGGGAGCAAGAGACCCAGTACTTC
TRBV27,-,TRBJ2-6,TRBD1,CASSFEGAISGANVLTF,TGTGCCAGCAGTTTTGAGGGGGCAATCTCTGGGGCCAACGTCCTGACTTTC
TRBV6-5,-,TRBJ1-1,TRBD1,CASSEGQGNTEAFF,TGTGCCAGCAGCGAGGGACAGGGGAACACTGAAGCTTTCTTT
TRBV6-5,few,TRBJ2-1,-,CASSYSSSVGMKILFF,TGTGCCAGCAGTTACTCAAGCTCCGTCGGGATGAAGATACTGTTCTTC
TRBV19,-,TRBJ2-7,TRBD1,CASSSGQGAGEQYF,TGTGCCAGTAGTTCGGGACAGGGGGCTGGCGAGCAGTACTTC
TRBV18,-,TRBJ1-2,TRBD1,CASSPPSTGAYGYTF,TGTGCCAGCTCACCACCCTCGACAGGGGCCTATGGCTACACCTTC
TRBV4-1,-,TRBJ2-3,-,CASSQAGLTGGADTQYF,TGCGCCAGCAGCCAAGCCGGACTTACCGGAGGAGCAGATACGCAGTATTTT
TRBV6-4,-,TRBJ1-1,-,CASSDGEGLRTEAFF,TGTGCCAGCAGTGACGGGGAGGGGCTCCGGACTGAAGCTTTCTTT
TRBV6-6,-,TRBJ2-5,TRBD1,CASSRGRETQYF,TGTGCCAGCTCCAGGGGGCGGGAGACCCAGTACTTC
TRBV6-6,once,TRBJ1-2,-,CASSYGEGLYGYTF,TGTGCCAGCAGTTACGGGGAGGGCTTGTATGGCTACACCTTC
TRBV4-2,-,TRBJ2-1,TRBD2,CASSQDLAGEQFF,TGTGCCAGCAGCCAAGATCTAGCGGGGGAGCAGTTCTTC
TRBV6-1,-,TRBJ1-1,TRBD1,CASIPLGRDRPEAFF,TGTGCCAGCATCCCCTTAGGCCGGGACAGACCTGAAGCTTTCTTT
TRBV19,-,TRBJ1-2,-,CASSTGRGYGYTF,TGTGCCAGTAGTACAGGGCGAGGCTATGGCTACACCTTC
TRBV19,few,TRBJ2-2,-,CASSLSVSGELFF,TGTGCCAGTAGTCTGAGCGTCTCCGGGGAGCTGTTTTTT
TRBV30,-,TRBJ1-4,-,CAWTTGLNEKLFF,TGTGCCTGGACGACAGGCTTGAATGAAAAACTGTTTTTT
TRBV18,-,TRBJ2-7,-,CASSPSGGMGEQYF,TGTGCCAGCTCACCGTCTGGGGGGATGGGTGAGCAGTACTTC
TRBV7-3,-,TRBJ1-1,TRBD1,CASSSGTGRTEAFF,TGTGCCAGCAGCTCAGGGACAGGGAGAACTGAAGCTTTCTTT
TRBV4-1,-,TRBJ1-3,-,CASSQERGSSGNTIYF,TGCGCCAGCAGCCAAGAAAGGGGCAGCTCTGGAAACACCATATATTTT
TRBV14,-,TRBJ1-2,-,CASSQGGQQYNYGYTF,TGTGCCAGCAGCCAAGGCGGACAGCAGTATAACTATGGCTACACCTTC
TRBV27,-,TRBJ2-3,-,CASGTGATDTQYF,TGTGCCAGCGGAACTGGGGCCACAGATACGCAGTATTTT
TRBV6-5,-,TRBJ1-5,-,CASSYSASYNQPQHF,TGTGCCAGCAGTTACTCGGCCAGTTACAATCAGCCCCAGCATTTT
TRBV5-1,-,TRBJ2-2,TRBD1,CASSLAGQGAGELFF,TGCGCCAGCAGCTTGGCCGGACAGGGGGCCGGGGAGCTGTTTTTT
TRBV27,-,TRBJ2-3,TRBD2,CASSPQRGASDTQYF,TGTGCCAGCAGCCCCCAGCGGGGGGCGTCAGATACGCAGTATTTT
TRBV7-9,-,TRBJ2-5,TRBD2,CASIPETSGQETQYF,TGTGCCAGCATACCCGAGACTAGCGGCCAAGAGACCCAGTACTTC
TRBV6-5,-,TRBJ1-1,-,CASSTGQNTEAFF,TGTGCCAGCAGTACAGGACAGAACACTGAAGCTTTCTTT
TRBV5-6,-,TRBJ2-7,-,CASSLEGEQLLGEQYF,TGTGCCAGCAGCTTAGAAGGGGAACAGCTCCTTGGCGAGCAGTACTTC
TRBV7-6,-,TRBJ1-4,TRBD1,CASSPGQVTNEKLFF,TGTGCCAGCAGCCCTGGACAGGTTACTAATGAAAAACTGTTTTTT
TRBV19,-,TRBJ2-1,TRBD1,CASSRTGPATESYNEQFF,TGTGCCAGTAGTCGGACAGGCCCCGCAACTGAATCCTACAATGAGCAGTTCTTC
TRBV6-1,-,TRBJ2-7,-,CASSQTGSYEQYF,TGTGCCAGCAGCCAAACGGGTAGCTACGAGCAGTACTTC
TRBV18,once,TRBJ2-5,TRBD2,CASSPIGTSGGQETQYF,TGTGCCAGCTCACCCATCGGGACTAGCGGGGGCCAAGAGACCCAGTACTTC
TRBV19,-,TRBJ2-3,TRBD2,CASSIRRGGTDTQYF,TGTGCCAGTAGTATTCGGCGGGGGGGCACAGATACGCAGTATTTT
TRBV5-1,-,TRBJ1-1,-,CASSNTAGTTEAFF,TGCGCCAGCAGCAATACCGCGGGGACCACTGAAGCTTTCTTT
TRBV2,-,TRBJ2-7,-,CASREGGSPGEQYF,TGTGCCAGCAGGGAGGGGGGGTCTCCTGGCGAGCAGTACTTC
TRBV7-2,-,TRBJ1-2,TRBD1,CASSIQGGYGYTF,TGTGCCAGCAGCATACAGGGGGGCTATGGCTACACCTTC
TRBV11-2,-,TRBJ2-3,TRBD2,CASSLAPSGNTDTQYF,TGTGCCAGCAGCTTAGCTCCTAGCGGGAACACAGATACGCAGTATTTT
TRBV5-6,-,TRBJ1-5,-,CASSLAGGAQPQHF,TGTGCCAGCAGCTTGGCCGGGGGAGCTCAGCCCCAGCATTTT
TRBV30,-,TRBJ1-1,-,CAWTVGRGYTEAFF,TGTGCCTGGACCGTTGGGCGTGGGTACACTGAAGCTTTCTTT
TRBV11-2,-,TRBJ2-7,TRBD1,CASSLHRDRAYEQYF,TGTGCCAGCAGCTTACACCGGGACAGGGCATACGAGCAGTACTTC
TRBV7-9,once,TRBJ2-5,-,CASSSPRSRVGETQYF,TGTGCCAGCAGCTCCCCTCGGTCCAGGGTGGGGGAGACCCAGTACTTC
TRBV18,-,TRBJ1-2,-,CASSPGTPNYGYTF,TGTGCCAGCTCACCGGGGACACCCAACTATGGCTACACCTTC
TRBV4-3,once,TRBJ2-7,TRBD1,CASSQYWDSSYEQYF,TGCGCCAGCAGCCAATATTGGGACAGCTCCTACGAGCAGTACTTC
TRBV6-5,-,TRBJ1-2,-,CASSSLNRRYYGYTF,TGTGCCAGCAGCTCCCTCAACCGGCGGTACTATGGCTACACCTTC
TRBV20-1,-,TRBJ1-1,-,CSAAGVPEAFF,TGCAGTGCGGCAGGGGTGCCTGAAGCTTTCTTT
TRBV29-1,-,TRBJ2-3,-,CSVGLIAVSSTDTQYF,TGCAGCGTCGGACTTATAGCGGTTTCTAGCACAGATACGCAATATTTT